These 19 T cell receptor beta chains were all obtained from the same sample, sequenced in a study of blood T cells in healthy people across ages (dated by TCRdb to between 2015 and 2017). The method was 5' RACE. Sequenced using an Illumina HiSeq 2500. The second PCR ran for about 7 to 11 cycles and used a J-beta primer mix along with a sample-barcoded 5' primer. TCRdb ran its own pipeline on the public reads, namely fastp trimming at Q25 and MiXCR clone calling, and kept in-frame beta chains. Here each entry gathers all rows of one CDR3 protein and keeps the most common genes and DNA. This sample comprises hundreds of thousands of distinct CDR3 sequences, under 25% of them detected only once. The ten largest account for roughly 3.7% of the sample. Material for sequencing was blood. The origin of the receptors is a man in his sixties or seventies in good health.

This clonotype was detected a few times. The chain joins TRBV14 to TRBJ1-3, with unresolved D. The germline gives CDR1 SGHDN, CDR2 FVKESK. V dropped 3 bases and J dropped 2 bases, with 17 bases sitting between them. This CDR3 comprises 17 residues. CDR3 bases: TGTGCCAGCAGCCATAGGACCGGCCTTGCCCCTGGAAACACCATATATTTT. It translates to CASSHRTGLAPGNTIYF. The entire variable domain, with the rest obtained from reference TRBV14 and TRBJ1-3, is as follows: EAGVTQFPSHSVIEKGQTVTLRCDPISGHDNLYWYRRVMGKEIKFLLHFVKESKQDESGMPNNRFLAERTGGTYSTLKVQPAELEDSGVYFCASSHRTGLAPGNTIYFGEGSWLTVV.

CDR3 in DNA: TGTGCCAGCAGCCAGACCGCGGGAAACCTTTACGAGCAGTACTTC. This codes for CASSQTAGNLYEQYF. The genes are TRBV11-2 and TRBJ2-7; possible D gene TRBD2, 6 bases. Trimming cost V 5 bases and J 4 bases, with 18 bases left between them. Germline CDR1 reads SGHAT; CDR2 reads FQNNGV. The CDR3 is made up of 15 amino acids.

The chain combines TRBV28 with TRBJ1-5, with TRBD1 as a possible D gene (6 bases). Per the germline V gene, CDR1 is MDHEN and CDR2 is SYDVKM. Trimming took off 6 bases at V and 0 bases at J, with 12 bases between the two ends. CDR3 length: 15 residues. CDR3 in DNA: TGTGCCAGCAGCCACGGGGGGGCTAGCAATCAGCCCCAGCATTTT. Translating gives CASSHGGASNQPQHF.

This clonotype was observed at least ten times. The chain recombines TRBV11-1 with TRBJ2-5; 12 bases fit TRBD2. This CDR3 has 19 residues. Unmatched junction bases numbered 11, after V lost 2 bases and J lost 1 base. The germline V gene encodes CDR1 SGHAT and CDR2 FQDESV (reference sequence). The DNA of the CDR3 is TGTGCCAGCAGCTTAAATAGTTATTGGACTAGCGGGACCCAAGAGACCCAGTACTTC. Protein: CASSLNSYWTSGTQETQYF.

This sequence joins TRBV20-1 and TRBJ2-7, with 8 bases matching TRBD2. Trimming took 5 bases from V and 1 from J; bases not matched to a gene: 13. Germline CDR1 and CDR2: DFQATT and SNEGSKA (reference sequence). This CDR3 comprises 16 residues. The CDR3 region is CSAQALLAEFSYEQYF. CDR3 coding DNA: TGCAGTGCTCAAGCCCTACTAGCGGAGTTTTCCTACGAGCAGTACTTC.

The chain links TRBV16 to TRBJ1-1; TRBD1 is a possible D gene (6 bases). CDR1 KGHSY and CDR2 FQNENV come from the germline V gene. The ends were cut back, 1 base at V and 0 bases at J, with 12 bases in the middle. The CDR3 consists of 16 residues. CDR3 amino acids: CASSQWGTLMNTEAFF. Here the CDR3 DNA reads TGTGCCAGCAGCCAATGGGGGACATTAATGAACACTGAAGCTTTCTTT.

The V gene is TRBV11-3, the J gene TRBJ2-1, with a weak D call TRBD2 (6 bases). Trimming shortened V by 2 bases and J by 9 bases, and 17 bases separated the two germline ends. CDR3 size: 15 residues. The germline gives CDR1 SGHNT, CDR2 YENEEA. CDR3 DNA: TGTGCCAGCAGCTTACGTATTGGGGGGTTCGCTGAGCAGTTCTTC. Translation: CASSLRIGGFAEQFF.

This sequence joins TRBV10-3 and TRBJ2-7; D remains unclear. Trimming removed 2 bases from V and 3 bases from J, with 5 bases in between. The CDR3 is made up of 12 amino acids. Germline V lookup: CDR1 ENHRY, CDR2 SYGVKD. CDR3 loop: CAISERHYEQYF. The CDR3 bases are TGTGCCATCAGTGAGCGTCACTACGAGCAGTACTTC.

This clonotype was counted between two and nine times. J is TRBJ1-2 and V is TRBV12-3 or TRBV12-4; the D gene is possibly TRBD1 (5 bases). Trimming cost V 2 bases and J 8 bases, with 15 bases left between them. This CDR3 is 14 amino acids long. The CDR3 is CASSLMGTFWGYTF. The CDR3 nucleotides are TGTGCCAGCAGTTTAATGGGGACCTTCTGGGGCTACACCTTC.

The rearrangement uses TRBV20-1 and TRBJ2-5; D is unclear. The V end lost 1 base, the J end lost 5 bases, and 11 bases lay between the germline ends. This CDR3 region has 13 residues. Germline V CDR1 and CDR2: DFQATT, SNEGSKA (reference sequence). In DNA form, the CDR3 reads TGCAGTGCTAGAGCCCCTATAGGGGAGACCCAGTACTTC. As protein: CSARAPIGETQYF.

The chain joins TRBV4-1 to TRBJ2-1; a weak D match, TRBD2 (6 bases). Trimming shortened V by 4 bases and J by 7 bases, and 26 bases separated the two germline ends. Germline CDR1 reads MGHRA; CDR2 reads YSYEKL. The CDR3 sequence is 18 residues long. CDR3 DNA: TGCGCCAGCAGCCGCCAACCGGGGACGGGAGAAACGGTAAATGAGCAGTTCTTC. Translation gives CASSRQPGTGETVNEQFF.

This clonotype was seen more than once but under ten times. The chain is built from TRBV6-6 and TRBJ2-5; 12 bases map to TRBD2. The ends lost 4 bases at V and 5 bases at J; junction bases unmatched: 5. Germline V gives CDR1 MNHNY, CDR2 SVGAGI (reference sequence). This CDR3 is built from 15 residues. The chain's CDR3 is CASSSTTSGRETQYF. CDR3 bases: TGTGCCAGCAGTTCCACCACTAGCGGGAGGGAGACCCAGTACTTC.

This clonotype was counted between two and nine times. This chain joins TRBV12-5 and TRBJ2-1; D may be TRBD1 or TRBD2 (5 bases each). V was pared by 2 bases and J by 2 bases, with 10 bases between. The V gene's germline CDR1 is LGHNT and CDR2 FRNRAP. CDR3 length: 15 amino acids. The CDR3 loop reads CASGLIRGPYNEQFF. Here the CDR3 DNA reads TGTGCTAGTGGTTTGATTAGGGGACCCTACAATGAGCAGTTCTTC.

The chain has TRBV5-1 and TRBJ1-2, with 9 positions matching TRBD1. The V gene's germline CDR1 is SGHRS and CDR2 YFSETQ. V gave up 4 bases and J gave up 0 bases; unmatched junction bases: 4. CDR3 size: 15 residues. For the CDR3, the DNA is TGCGCCAGCAGCAACGGACAGGGGCCTAACTATGGCTACACCTTC. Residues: CASSNGQGPNYGYTF.

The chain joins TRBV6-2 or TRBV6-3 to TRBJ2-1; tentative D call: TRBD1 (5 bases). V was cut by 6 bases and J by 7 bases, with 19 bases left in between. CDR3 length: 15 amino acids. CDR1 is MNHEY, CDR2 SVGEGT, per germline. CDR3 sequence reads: CASSITGTARNEQFF. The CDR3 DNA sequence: TGTGCCAGCAGCATTACAGGTACCGCCCGGAATGAGCAGTTCTTC.

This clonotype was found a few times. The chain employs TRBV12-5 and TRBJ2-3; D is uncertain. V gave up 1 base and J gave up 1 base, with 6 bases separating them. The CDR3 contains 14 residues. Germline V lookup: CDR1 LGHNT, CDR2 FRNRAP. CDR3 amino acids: CASGLDLGTDTQYF. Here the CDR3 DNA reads TGTGCTAGTGGTTTGGATCTGGGCACAGATACGCAGTATTTT. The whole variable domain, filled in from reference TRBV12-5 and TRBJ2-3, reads DARVTQTPRHKVTEMGQEVTMRCQPILGHNTVFWYRQTMMQGLELLAYFRNRAPLDDSGMPKDRFSAEMPDATLATLKIQPSEPRDSAVYFCASGLDLGTDTQYFGPGTRLTVL.

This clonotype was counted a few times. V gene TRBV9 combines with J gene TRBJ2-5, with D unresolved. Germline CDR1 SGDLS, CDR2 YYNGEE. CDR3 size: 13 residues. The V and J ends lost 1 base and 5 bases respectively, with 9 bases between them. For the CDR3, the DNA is TGTGCCAGCAGCGTAACAAACTGGGAGACCCAGTACTTC. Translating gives CASSVTNWETQYF.

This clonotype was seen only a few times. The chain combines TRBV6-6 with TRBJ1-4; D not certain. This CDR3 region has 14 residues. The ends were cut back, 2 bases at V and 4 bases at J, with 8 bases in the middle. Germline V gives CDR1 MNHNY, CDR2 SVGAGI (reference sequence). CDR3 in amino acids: CASSYVGVNEKLFF. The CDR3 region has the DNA TGTGCCAGCAGTTACGTGGGAGTTAATGAAAAACTGTTTTTT.

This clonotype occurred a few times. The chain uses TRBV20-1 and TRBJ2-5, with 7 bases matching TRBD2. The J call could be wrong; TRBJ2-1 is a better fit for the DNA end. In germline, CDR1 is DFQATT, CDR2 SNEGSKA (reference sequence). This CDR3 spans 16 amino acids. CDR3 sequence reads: CSARDWGGRIYNEQFF. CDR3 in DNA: TGCAGTGCTAGAGATTGGGGCGGGAGAATCTACAATGAGCAGTTCTTC.